This T cell receptor (beta chain) stems from a study of CXCR3-negative and CXCR3-positive naive CD8 T cells. Germline CDR1 is ENHRY and CDR2 is SYGVKD. The CDR3 totals 14 residues. UMI-labeled TRB cDNA libraries were prepared by 5' RACE. For each CDR3 protein, TCRdb gives one entry from its re-call of the 5' RACE reads, without DNA. The sample data list 100,000 to 150,000 distinct CDR3 sequences. The rearrangement links TRBV10-3 to TRBJ2-7; TCRdb's D call, TRBD1, is unchecked because there is no DNA. The sequencing sample was made of naive CXCR3- CD8+ T cells from blood. Subset reported: CD45RO-CCR7+CD27+CD95- naive CD8+ T cells lacking CXCR3 (TNR3-). The TCR sequence derives from a human donor in good health. Some clones in this sample may be carry-over from other donors' samples. The CDR3 here is CAISEAPGSYEQYF.